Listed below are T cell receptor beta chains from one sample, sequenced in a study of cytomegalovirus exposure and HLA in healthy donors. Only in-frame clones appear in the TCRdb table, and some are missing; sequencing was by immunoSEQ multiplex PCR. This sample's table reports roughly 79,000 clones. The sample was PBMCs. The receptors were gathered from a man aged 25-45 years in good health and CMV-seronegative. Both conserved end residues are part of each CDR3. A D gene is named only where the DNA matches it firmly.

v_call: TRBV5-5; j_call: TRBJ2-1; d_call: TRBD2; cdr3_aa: CASSLGGRAGEQFF; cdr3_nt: TGTGCCAGCAGCTTAGGCGGGAGGGCAGGGGAGCAGTTCTTC
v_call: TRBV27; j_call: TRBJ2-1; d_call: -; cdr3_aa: CASSLTRDNYNEQFF; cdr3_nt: TGTGCCAGCAGTTTAACACGAGACAACTACAATGAGCAGTTCTTC
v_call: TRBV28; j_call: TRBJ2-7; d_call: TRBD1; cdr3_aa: CASSRGTGAYEQYF; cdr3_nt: TGTGCCAGCAGCCGAGGGACAGGCGCCTACGAGCAGTACTTC
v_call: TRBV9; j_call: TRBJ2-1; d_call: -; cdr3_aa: CASSAPSVGTLQFF; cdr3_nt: TGTGCCAGCAGCGCCCCATCGGTAGGGACTCTGCAGTTCTTC
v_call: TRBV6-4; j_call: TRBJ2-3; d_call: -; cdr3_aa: CASSDSFRQSTDTQYF; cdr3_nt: TGTGCCAGCAGTGACTCCTTCAGACAGAGCACAGATACGCAGTATTTT
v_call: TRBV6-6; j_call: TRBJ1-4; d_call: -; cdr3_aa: CASSSHRATNEKLFF; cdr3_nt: TGTGCCAGCAGTTCCCACAGGGCTACTAATGAAAAACTGTTTTTT
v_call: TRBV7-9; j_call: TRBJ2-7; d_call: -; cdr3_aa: CASSQGSSYEQYF; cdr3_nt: TGTGCCAGCAGTCAGGGAAGCTCCTACGAGCAGTACTTC
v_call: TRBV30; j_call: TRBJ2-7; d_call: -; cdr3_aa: CAWAPQQGSEQYF; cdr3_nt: TGTGCCTGGGCCCCCCAACAGGGATCCGAGCAGTACTTC
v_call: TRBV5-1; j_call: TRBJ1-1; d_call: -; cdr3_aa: CASSPPGHRNTEAFF; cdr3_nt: TGCGCCAGCAGCCCACCGGGACACAGGAACACTGAAGCTTTCTTT
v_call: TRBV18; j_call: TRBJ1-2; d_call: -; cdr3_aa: CASSSSGNYGYTF; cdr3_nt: TGTGCCAGCTCATCTTCCGGTAACTATGGCTACACCTTC
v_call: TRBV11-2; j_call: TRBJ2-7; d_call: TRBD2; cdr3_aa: CASRGDAHEQYF; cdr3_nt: TGTGCCAGCCGGGGGGATGCTCACGAGCAGTACTTC
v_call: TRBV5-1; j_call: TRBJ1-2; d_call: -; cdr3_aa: CASSAEGAYGYTF; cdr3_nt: TGCGCCAGCAGCGCAGAGGGCGCCTATGGCTACACCTTC
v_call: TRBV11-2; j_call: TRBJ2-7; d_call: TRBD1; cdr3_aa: CASSLGTGSSYEQYF; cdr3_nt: TGTGCCAGCAGCTTAGGGACAGGCAGCTCCTACGAGCAGTACTTC
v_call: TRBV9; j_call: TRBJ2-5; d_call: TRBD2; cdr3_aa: CASSVGGGQRETQYF; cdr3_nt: TGTGCCAGCAGCGTAGGGGGAGGGCAGAGGGAGACCCAGTACTTC
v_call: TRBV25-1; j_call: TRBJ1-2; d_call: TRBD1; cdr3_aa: CASSGHPGTGDIDGYTF; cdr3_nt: TGTGCCAGCAGTGGACATCCCGGGACAGGGGATATCGATGGCTACACCTTC
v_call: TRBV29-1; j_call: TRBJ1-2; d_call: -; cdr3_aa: CSVGRGGFGKGRYGYTF; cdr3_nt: TGCAGCGTTGGGCGTGGGGGGTTTGGCAAAGGGCGCTATGGCTACACCTTC
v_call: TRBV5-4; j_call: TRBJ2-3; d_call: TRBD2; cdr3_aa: CASSLASGLTDTQYF; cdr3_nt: TGTGCCAGCAGCTTGGCTAGCGGGCTCACAGATACGCAGTATTTT
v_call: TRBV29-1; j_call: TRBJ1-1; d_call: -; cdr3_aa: CSVGQTFTEAFF; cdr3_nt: TGCAGCGTCGGACAGACTTTCACTGAAGCTTTCTTT
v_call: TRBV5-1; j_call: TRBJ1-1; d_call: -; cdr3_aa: CASSPDPAGNTEAFF; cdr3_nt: TGCGCCAGCAGCCCCGACCCGGCAGGGAACACTGAAGCTTTCTTT
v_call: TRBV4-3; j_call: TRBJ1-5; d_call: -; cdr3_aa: CASSYEADGNQPQHF; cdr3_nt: TGCGCCAGCAGCTACGAGGCCGATGGCAATCAGCCCCAGCATTTT
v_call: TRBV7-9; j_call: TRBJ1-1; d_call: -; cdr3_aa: CASSLASTGLGPEAFF; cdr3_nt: TGTGCCAGCAGCTTAGCGAGCACAGGCCTGGGGCCTGAAGCTTTCTTT
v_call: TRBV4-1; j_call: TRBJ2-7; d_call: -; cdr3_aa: CASSHQSTTEF; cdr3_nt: TGCGCCAGCAGCCACCAATCAACGACGGAGTTC
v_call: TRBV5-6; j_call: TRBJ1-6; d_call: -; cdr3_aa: CASSIRVGNSPLHF; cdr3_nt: TGTGCCAGCAGCATCAGGGTCGGTAATTCACCCCTCCACTTT
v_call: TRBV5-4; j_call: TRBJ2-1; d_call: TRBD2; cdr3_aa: CASRSGTSGSNEQFF; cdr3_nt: TGTGCCAGCAGGTCCGGGACTAGCGGGAGCAATGAGCAGTTCTTC
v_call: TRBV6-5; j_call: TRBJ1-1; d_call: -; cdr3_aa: CASSPGGGVTEAFF; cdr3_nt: TGTGCCAGCAGCCCAGGTGGAGGCGTCACTGAAGCTTTCTTT
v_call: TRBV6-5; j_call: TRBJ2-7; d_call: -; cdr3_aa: CASSYQGTVKDEQYF; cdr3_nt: TGTGCCAGCAGTTACCAGGGTACCGTAAAGGACGAGCAGTACTTC
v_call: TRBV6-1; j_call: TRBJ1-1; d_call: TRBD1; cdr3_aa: CASSEAQGGITEAFF; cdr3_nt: TGTGCCAGCAGTGAAGCGCAGGGGGGAATCACTGAAGCTTTCTTT
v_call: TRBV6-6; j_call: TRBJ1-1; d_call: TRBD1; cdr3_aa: CASSYSRGRAFF; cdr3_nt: TGTGCCAGCAGTTACTCCAGGGGGCGAGCTTTCTTT
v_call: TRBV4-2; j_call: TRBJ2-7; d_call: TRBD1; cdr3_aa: CASSPRGTGDREQYF; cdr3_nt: TGTGCCAGCAGCCCCCGAGGGACAGGGGATAGGGAGCAGTACTTC
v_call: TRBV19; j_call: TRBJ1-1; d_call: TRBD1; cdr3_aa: CASKRGPSNTEAFF; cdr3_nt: TGTGCCAGTAAAAGGGGGCCCTCGAACACTGAAGCTTTCTTT
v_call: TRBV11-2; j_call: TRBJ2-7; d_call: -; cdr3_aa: CASSDLRGGEQYF; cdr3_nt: TGTGCCAGCAGCGATCTTAGGGGAGGCGAGCAGTACTTC
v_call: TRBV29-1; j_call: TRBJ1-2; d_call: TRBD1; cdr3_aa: CSVGQGNYGYTF; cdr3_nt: TGCAGCGTTGGACAGGGGAACTATGGCTACACCTTC
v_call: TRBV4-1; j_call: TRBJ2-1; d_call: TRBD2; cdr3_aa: CASSHRTSGAYNEQFF; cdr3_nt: TGCGCCAGCAGCCACCGGACTAGCGGAGCCTACAATGAGCAGTTCTTC
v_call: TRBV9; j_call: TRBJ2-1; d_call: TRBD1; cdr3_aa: CASSDGTERTYNEQFF; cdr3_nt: TGTGCCAGCAGCGATGGGACAGAGCGGACCTACAATGAGCAGTTCTTC
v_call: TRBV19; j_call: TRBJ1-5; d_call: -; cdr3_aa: CASTRGDQPQHF; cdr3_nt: TGTGCCAGTACCCGGGGGGATCAGCCCCAGCATTTT
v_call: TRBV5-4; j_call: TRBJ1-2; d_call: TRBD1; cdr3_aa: CASSPGLPRDSNYGYTF; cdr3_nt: TGTGCCAGCAGCCCCGGTCTTCCCCGGGACAGTAACTATGGCTACACCTTC
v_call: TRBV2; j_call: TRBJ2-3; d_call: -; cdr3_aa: CASSVGGAGTDTQYF; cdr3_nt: TGTGCCAGCAGTGTAGGGGGGGCCGGCACAGATACGCAGTATTTT
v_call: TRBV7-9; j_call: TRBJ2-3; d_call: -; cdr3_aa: CASSPTGSPEDTQYF; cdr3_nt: TGTGCCAGCAGCCCTACAGGGTCCCCAGAAGATACGCAGTATTTT
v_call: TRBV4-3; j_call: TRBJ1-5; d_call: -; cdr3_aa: CASSQEYRAGNQPQHF; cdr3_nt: TGCGCCAGCAGCCAGGAGTACAGGGCGGGCAATCAGCCCCAGCATTTT
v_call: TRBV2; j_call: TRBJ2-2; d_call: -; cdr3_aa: CASSGAVANTGELFF; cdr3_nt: TGTGCCAGCAGCGGAGCGGTAGCGAACACCGGGGAGCTGTTTTTT
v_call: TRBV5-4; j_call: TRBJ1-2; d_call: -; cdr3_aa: CASSLAGLYGYTF; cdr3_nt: TGTGCCAGCAGCTTGGCAGGTCTCTATGGCTACACCTTC
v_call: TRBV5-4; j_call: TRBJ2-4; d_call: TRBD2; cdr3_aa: CASSYGRGIQYF; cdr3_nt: TGTGCCAGCAGCTACGGGAGGGGAATTCAGTACTTC
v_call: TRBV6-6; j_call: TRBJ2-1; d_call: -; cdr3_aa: CASMIHTTYNEQFF; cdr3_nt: TGTGCCAGTATGATTCACACCACCTACAATGAGCAGTTCTTC
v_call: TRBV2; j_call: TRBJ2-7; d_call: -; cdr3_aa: CASSVLGSSYEQYF; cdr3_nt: TGTGCCAGCAGTGTGCTGGGCAGTTCCTACGAGCAGTACTTC
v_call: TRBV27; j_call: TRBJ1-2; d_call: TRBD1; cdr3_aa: CATRRTGELGGYTF; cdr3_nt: TGTGCCACCCGTAGGACAGGGGAATTGGGTGGCTACACCTTC
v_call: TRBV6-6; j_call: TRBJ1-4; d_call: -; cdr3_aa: CASSYSNEGNEKLFF; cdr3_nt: TGTGCCAGCAGTTACTCGAACGAGGGTAATGAAAAACTGTTTTTT
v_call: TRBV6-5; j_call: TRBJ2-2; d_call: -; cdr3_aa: CASSYRRQTNTGELFF; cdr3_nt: TGTGCCAGCAGTTACAGGAGGCAAACGAACACCGGGGAGCTGTTTTTT
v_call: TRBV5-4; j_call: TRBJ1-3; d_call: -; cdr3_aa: CASSYGTLGNTIYF; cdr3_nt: TGTGCCAGCAGCTACGGGACATTAGGAAACACCATATATTTT
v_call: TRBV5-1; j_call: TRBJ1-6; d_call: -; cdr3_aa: CASSLGELRSPLHF; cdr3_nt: TGCGCCAGCAGCTTGGGTGAGTTACGTTCACCCCTCCACTTT
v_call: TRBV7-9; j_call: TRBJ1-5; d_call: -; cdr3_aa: CASSLQGNQPQHF; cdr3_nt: TGTGCCAGCAGCTTACAGGGGAATCAGCCCCAGCATTTT
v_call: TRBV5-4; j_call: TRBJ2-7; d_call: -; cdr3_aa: CASSARDTSYEQYF; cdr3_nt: TGTGCCAGCAGCGCACGGGACACTTCCTACGAGCAGTACTTC
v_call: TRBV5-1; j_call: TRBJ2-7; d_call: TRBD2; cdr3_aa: CASSLIGGGGYEQYF; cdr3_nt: TGCGCCAGCAGCTTGATAGGCGGGGGTGGATACGAGCAGTACTTC
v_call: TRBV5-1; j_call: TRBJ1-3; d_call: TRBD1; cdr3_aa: CASSFEGQGTGNTIYF; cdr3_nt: TGCGCCAGCAGCTTCGAAGGACAGGGAACTGGAAACACCATATATTTT
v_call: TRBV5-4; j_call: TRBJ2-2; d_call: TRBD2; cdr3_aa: CASSRTSGRSGELFF; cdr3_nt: TGTGCCAGCAGCCGGACTAGCGGGAGATCCGGGGAGCTGTTTTTT